Listed below are T cell receptor beta chains from one sample, sequenced in a study of T cells in Graves' hyperthyroidism and ophthalmopathy. Via MiXCR, TCRdb re-called the multiplex PCR reads, giving one row per CDR3 protein. The sample yields some 400,000 distinct CDR3 sequences, approximately 19% seen once. Material for sequencing was blood. Receptor source: a woman between 18 and 30 years old with Graves' hyperthyroidism. Each CDR3 is given with its conserved first and last residue. D genes are given only for firm matches. Only some rows state a clone size, as once, few, many or a class for expanded clones.

D: -
J: TRBJ2-7
V: TRBV20-1
size: many
DNA: TGCAGTGCTAGACCAGGGGGGTCCTACGAGCAGTACTTC
CDR3: CSARPGGSYEQYF

D: -
J: TRBJ1-5
V: TRBV20-1
size: -
DNA: TGCAGTGCTAGCGGACAGATCAATCAGCCCCAGCATTTT
CDR3: CSASGQINQPQHF

D: -
J: TRBJ1-1
V: TRBV7-6
size: many
DNA: TGTGCCAGCAGCCCCGGAGACATGAACACTGAAGCTTTCTTT
CDR3: CASSPGDMNTEAFF

D: TRBD1
J: TRBJ2-2
V: TRBV3-1
size: -
DNA: TGTGCCAGCAGCCAGCGGCAGGGGGCCGGGGAGCTGTTTTTT
CDR3: CASSQRQGAGELFF

D: -
J: TRBJ2-7
V: TRBV7-2
size: many
DNA: TGTGCCAGCCCTGGGGCAGGGGGGTACGAGCAGTACTTC
CDR3: CASPGAGGYEQYF

D: -
J: TRBJ2-5
V: TRBV7-2
size: -
DNA: TGTGCCAGCAGCTTAGTGGAGAGCGCGGGTCGAGAGACCCAGTACTTC
CDR3: CASSLVESAGRETQYF

D: TRBD1
J: TRBJ1-2
V: TRBV19
size: -
DNA: TGTGCCAGTAGTACCGGACAGGGAGGCGAGTATCTCTATGGCTACACCTTC
CDR3: CASSTGQGGEYLYGYTF

D: -
J: TRBJ1-5
V: TRBV13
size: -
DNA: TGTGCCAGCAGCTATAACCGGGACGGATTCAATCAGCCCCAGCATTTT
CDR3: CASSYNRDGFNQPQHF

D: -
J: TRBJ1-5
V: TRBV6-1
size: many
DNA: TGTGCCAGCAGTGAGGACTACTATAGCAATCAGCCCCAGCATTTT
CDR3: CASSEDYYSNQPQHF

D: TRBD2
J: TRBJ2-5
V: TRBV2
size: many
DNA: TGTGCCAGCAGTCTTATTTTGGGACTAGCGGATGGTCTTGAAGAGACCCAGTACTTC
CDR3: CASSLILGLADGLEETQYF

D: TRBD1
J: TRBJ1-5
V: TRBV20-1
size: many
DNA: TGCAGTGCTAGGGGGGACAGGATCAATCAGCCCCAGCATTTT
CDR3: CSARGDRINQPQHF

D: -
J: TRBJ2-5
V: TRBV4-1
size: few
DNA: TGCGCCAGCAGCCAAGATCCTGAGTGGGAGAGGGTGGAGACCCAGTACTTC
CDR3: CASSQDPEWERVETQYF

D: TRBD1
J: TRBJ2-2
V: TRBV5-1
size: -
DNA: TGCGCCAGCAGCTTGGCCAATGGACAGGGCACCGGGGAGCTGTTTTTT
CDR3: CASSLANGQGTGELFF

D: TRBD1
J: TRBJ1-3
V: TRBV7-2
size: -
DNA: TGTGCCAGCAGCCGCCTTCCGGGACAGGGGGGAAACACCATATATTTT
CDR3: CASSRLPGQGGNTIYF

D: -
J: TRBJ1-2
V: TRBV3-1
size: few
DNA: TGTGCCAGCAGCCAAGGGGTACGCCCGAGGGACTATGGCTACACCTTC
CDR3: CASSQGVRPRDYGYTF

D: -
J: TRBJ2-4
V: TRBV6-1
size: few
DNA: TGTGCCAGCAGCCCCCAGGGCGGCCGGAACATTCAGTACTTC
CDR3: CASSPQGGRNIQYF

D: -
J: TRBJ1-5
V: TRBV10-2
size: many
DNA: TGCGCCAGCACCCCTTCGAGCAATCAGCCCCAGCATTTT
CDR3: CASTPSSNQPQHF

D: -
J: TRBJ2-7
V: TRBV14
size: few
DNA: TGTGCCAGCAGCCGCAAGTTCTCCTACGAGCAGTACTTC
CDR3: CASSRKFSYEQYF

D: TRBD2
J: TRBJ2-2
V: TRBV11-2
size: many
DNA: TGTGCCAGCAGACCCGGGACTATCAACACCGGGGAGCTGTTTTTT
CDR3: CASRPGTINTGELFF

D: -
J: TRBJ2-5
V: TRBV24-1
size: once
DNA: TGTGCCACCTCCCGACAGGTAGGCGGGCTGGAGACCCAGTACTTC
CDR3: CATSRQVGGLETQYF

D: TRBD2
J: TRBJ2-7
V: TRBV28
size: many
DNA: TGTGCCAGCAGTGATCTGGGAGGGGCTTTCGGGTACGAGCAGTACTTC
CDR3: CASSDLGGAFGYEQYF

D: -
J: TRBJ1-5
V: TRBV6-1
size: many
DNA: TGTGCCAGCAGTGAAAGGGGGATCCAGCCCCAGCATTTT
CDR3: CASSERGIQPQHF

D: -
J: TRBJ2-7
V: TRBV6-7
size: many
DNA: TGTGCCAGCACCCCCAACAGGCTGAGGGGCTACGAGCAGTACTTC
CDR3: CASTPNRLRGYEQYF

D: -
J: TRBJ1-1
V: TRBV9
size: many
DNA: TGTGCCAGCAGCGTAGAAGGGAGAGTGAACACTGAAGCTTTCTTT
CDR3: CASSVEGRVNTEAFF

D: TRBD1
J: TRBJ1-1
V: TRBV12-3/TRBV12-4
size: -
DNA: TGTGCCAGCAGTATCCAGGGGGAGGCTTACACTGAAGCTTTCTTT
CDR3: CASSIQGEAYTEAFF

D: -
J: TRBJ2-7
V: TRBV12-3/TRBV12-4
size: many
DNA: TGTGCCAGCGGGGGGCCGGGGGGCGGGCAAAACGAGCAGTACTTC
CDR3: CASGGPGGGQNEQYF

D: TRBD2
J: TRBJ2-5
V: TRBV4-1
size: many
DNA: TGCGCCAGCAGCTCGGTTGGGCGGGGGGCCCTCCAAGAGACCCAGTACTTC
CDR3: CASSSVGRGALQETQYF

D: -
J: TRBJ2-6
V: TRBV20-1
size: many
DNA: TGCAGTGCTAGAGGCGCTCCTACGGACTCTGGGGCCAACGTCCTGACTTTC
CDR3: CSARGAPTDSGANVLTF

D: -
J: TRBJ2-5
V: TRBV12-3/TRBV12-4
size: many
DNA: TGTGCCAGCACCCGGACACTTGAAGAGACCCAGTACTTC
CDR3: CASTRTLEETQYF

D: TRBD2
J: TRBJ2-2
V: TRBV5-1
size: few
DNA: TGCGCCAGCAGCTTCAGCCCCTCGGGGGGAAACACCGGGGAGCTGTTTTTT
CDR3: CASSFSPSGGNTGELFF

D: TRBD1
J: TRBJ2-7
V: TRBV5-1
size: many
DNA: TGCGCCAGCAGCCCAGGACAGGGAGTTCCCTACGAGCAGTACTTC
CDR3: CASSPGQGVPYEQYF

D: -
J: TRBJ1-1
V: TRBV29-1
size: many
DNA: TGCAGCGTTGAAAGGGGATTGAACACTGAAGCTTTCTTT
CDR3: CSVERGLNTEAFF

D: -
J: TRBJ1-1
V: TRBV20-1
size: many
DNA: TGCAGTGCCACCGGGACTGTCAACACTGAAGCTTTCTTT
CDR3: CSATGTVNTEAFF

D: -
J: TRBJ1-3
V: TRBV7-8
size: many
DNA: TGTGCCAGCAGCTGGGGGACGCCCCCGCCTGGTCCCGGAAACACCATATATTTT
CDR3: CASSWGTPPPGPGNTIYF

D: -
J: TRBJ2-7
V: TRBV7-8
size: many
DNA: TGTGCCAGCAGCTTTTGGGGCGGGCAGGGCACCTACGAGCAGTACTTC
CDR3: CASSFWGGQGTYEQYF

D: -
J: TRBJ2-7
V: TRBV6-1
size: many
DNA: TGTGCCAGCAGTGAAGCCGAGGACGGCTCCTACGAGCAGTACTTC
CDR3: CASSEAEDGSYEQYF

D: -
J: TRBJ1-2
V: TRBV6-1
size: many
DNA: TGTGCCAGCAGGACCACCGCAAACTATGGCTACACCTTC
CDR3: CASRTTANYGYTF

D: -
J: TRBJ1-1
V: TRBV5-1
size: -
DNA: TGCGCCAGCAGCTTGGCGGCCAGCAGCATGAACACTGAAGCTTTCTTT
CDR3: CASSLAASSMNTEAFF

D: -
J: TRBJ1-5
V: TRBV4-1
size: many
DNA: TGCGCCAGCAGCCCGGGACTGGAGGGCCCCCAGCCCCAGCATTTT
CDR3: CASSPGLEGPQPQHF

D: -
J: TRBJ2-6
V: TRBV13
size: -
DNA: TGTGCCAGCAGCTCCCGGAGTCTAACCCTCTCTGGGGCCAACGTCCTGACTTTC
CDR3: CASSSRSLTLSGANVLTF

D: -
J: TRBJ1-6
V: TRBV15
size: many
DNA: TGTGCCACCAGCAGAGCTACCGCCTATAATTCACCCCTCCACTTT
CDR3: CATSRATAYNSPLHF

D: TRBD2
J: TRBJ2-2
V: TRBV9
size: -
DNA: TGTGCCAGCAGCGTTCGGATAGCGGGGGGCAACACCGGGGAGCTGTTTTTT
CDR3: CASSVRIAGGNTGELFF

D: -
J: TRBJ1-3
V: TRBV5-4
size: many
DNA: TGTGCCAGCAGCCCTGGACGGTTCTCTGGAAACACCATATATTTT
CDR3: CASSPGRFSGNTIYF

D: -
J: TRBJ1-5
V: TRBV14
size: many
DNA: TGTGCCAGCAGCCTTGGACACTATCAGCCCCAGCATTTT
CDR3: CASSLGHYQPQHF

D: -
J: TRBJ1-5
V: TRBV28
size: many
DNA: TGTGCCAGCAGTACGGGACCGCTTAATCAGCCCCAGCATTTT
CDR3: CASSTGPLNQPQHF

D: -
J: TRBJ1-1
V: TRBV30
size: many
DNA: TGTGCCTGGAGTGTACAGGAGACAATAGGCACTGAAGCTTTCTTT
CDR3: CAWSVQETIGTEAFF

D: TRBD1
J: TRBJ1-2
V: TRBV27
size: many
DNA: TGTGCCAGCAGCCCCGGGACAGGGAACTATGGCTACACCTTC
CDR3: CASSPGTGNYGYTF

D: -
J: TRBJ2-2
V: TRBV20-1
size: many
DNA: TGCAGTGCTAGAACTGGAGGATACACCGGGGAGCTGTTTTTT
CDR3: CSARTGGYTGELFF

D: -
J: TRBJ1-1
V: TRBV20-1
size: many
DNA: TGCAGTGCTAGATTAGGCGGTCCTACCGAAGCTTTCTTT
CDR3: CSARLGGPTEAFF